This TCR beta chain was found in a study of cytomegalovirus exposure and HLA in healthy donors. In the study overall: When 350 to 500 donors were genotyped, roughly 80% of them were found to fall in the Caucasian-associated ancestry cluster. Study-level points and caveats: Excluded were some V segments that proved indistinguishable, including TRBV6-2 and TRBV6-3. In a later analysis, V- and J-gene trimming of beta chains associated with a DCLRE1C missense variant, replicated independently.

The germline CDR1 and CDR2 sequences are MDHEN and SYDVKM. V was pared by 6 bases and J by 1 base, with 2 bases of the junction left unmatched. This CDR3 spans 14 amino acids. The PCR used 60 Vbeta and 13 Jbeta primers. TCRdb's table, derived via immunoSEQ multiplex PCR, lists solely in-frame clones and lacks some. The data hold about 150,000 clones, with roughly 70% observed a single time. About this clone: Its antigen is undetermined.

The clonotype comes from a man younger than 45 in good health and CMV-seronegative. The sample was PBMCs. The chain employs TRBV28 and TRBJ1-5; TRBD1 agrees at 8 bases. CDR3 DNA: TGTGCCAGCAGCTCAGGGGGCAGCAATCAGCCCCAGCATTTT. This gives the protein CASSSGGSNQPQHF.